The 24 T cell receptor beta chains presented below share a single source sample, sequenced in a study of synovial regulatory T cells in juvenile arthritis. The method was immunoSEQ multiplex PCR; TCRdb's version includes in-frame clones alone and lacks a portion of them. The sample includes some 7,000 clones. The sample was Treg cells from blood. Specified subset: remaining (HLA-DR-negative) circulating blood Treg cells. These receptors came from a donor aged 2-35 years with juvenile idiopathic arthritis.

The CDR3 loop reads CASSSQTSGELFF. This sequence joins TRBV6-5 and TRBJ2-2. The V gene's germline CDR1 is MNHEY and CDR2 SVGAGI. This CDR3 region has 13 residues. The nucleotide record is missing.

The chain employs TRBV6-5 and TRBJ2-2; TCRdb's assignment of TRBD1 cannot be checked, as there is no DNA. This CDR3 contains 15 residues. No DNA accompanies this entry. CDR1 MNHEY and CDR2 SVGAGI come from the germline V gene. This chain's CDR3 is CASRPGTGGVGELFF.

The CDR3 is CASSLGRTGSSYNEQFF. The chain carries TRBV7-2 and TRBJ2-1; TCRdb's D call, TRBD1, is unchecked because there is no DNA. Germline CDR1 reads SGHTA; CDR2 reads FQGNSA. The CDR3 consists of 17 residues. No DNA is listed.

The chain has TRBV25-1 and TRBJ2-3; TCRdb lists TRBD2, though no DNA is available to test this call. The V gene's germline CDR1 is MGHDK and CDR2 SYGVNS. The CDR3 has 13 residues. No nucleotide data were recorded. The CDR3: CASSDSYTDTQYF. Filled out from reference TRBV25-1 and TRBJ2-3, the complete variable domain reads EADIYQTPRYLVIGTGKKITLECSQTMGHDKMYWYQQDPGMELHLIHYSYGVNSTEKGDLSSESTVSRIRTEHFPLTLESARPSHTSQYLCASSDSYTDTQYFGPGTRLTVL.

This chain connects TRBV7-9 to TRBJ2-7; the TCRdb D gene call, TRBD1, has no DNA to confirm it. CDR1 and CDR2 from the germline V gene are SEHNR and FQNEAQ (reference sequence). The CDR3 runs to 13 residues. Only the protein is available. Here the CDR3 reads CASSLQGAYEQYF. The variable domain in full, completed from reference TRBV7-9 and TRBJ2-7, reads DTGVSQNPRHKITKRGQNVTFRCDPISEHNRLYWYRQTLGQGPEFLTYFQNEAQLEKSRLLSDRFSAERPKGSFSTLEIQRTEQGDSAMYLCASSLQGAYEQYFGPGTRLTVT.

This sequence joins TRBV5-6 and TRBJ2-5; the TCRdb call, TRBD1, lacks DNA for checking. CDR1 is SGHDT and CDR2 is YYEEEE in the germline V gene. The CDR3 has 15 amino acids. No DNA is given. The CDR3: CASSLVQGAWETQYF.

The chain uses TRBV4-1 and TRBJ1-1. Germline V gene data show CDR1 as MGHRA and CDR2 as YSYEKL. The CDR3 has 15 amino acids. DNA for this receptor is not on file. This CDR3 is CASSHSMLANTEAFF.

This chain joins TRBV18 and TRBJ1-5. Germline CDR1 is KGHSH and CDR2 is LQKENI. This CDR3 comprises 15 residues. DNA for this receptor is not on file. The CDR3 region is CASSQPGLGWQPQHF.

The chain uses TRBV7-2 and TRBJ2-1; TCRdb's D call of TRBD1 is untestable without DNA. The CDR3 is 14 residues long. No DNA is listed. The V gene's germline CDR1 is SGHTA and CDR2 FQGNSA. The CDR3 is CASSSRGPRGEQFF. The variable domain in full, with the rest retrieved from reference TRBV7-2 and TRBJ2-1, is GAGVSQSPSNKVTEKGKDVELRCDPISGHTALYWYRQSLGQGLEFLIYFQGNSAPDKSGLPSDRFSAERTGGSVSTLTIQRTQQEDSAVYLCASSSRGPRGEQFFGPGTRLTVL.

The chain recombines TRBV5-1 with TRBJ2-1; TCRdb outputs TRBD2, but without DNA this stays unchecked. The CDR3 runs to 19 residues. DNA is not recorded here. Germline CDR1 is SGHRS and CDR2 is YFSETQ. CDR3 amino acids: CASSLGGYLEPAANNEQFF. Looking up the rest from reference TRBV5-1 and TRBJ2-1 gives the full variable domain: KAGVTQTPRYLIKTRGQQVTLSCSPISGHRSVSWYQQTPGQGLQFLFEYFSETQRNKGNFPGRFSGRQFSNSRSEMNVSTLELGDSALYLCASSLGGYLEPAANNEQFFGPGTRLTVL.

This clone counts as medium-sized by frequency. V and J are TRBV28 and TRBJ1-2. CDR1 is MDHEN and CDR2 is SYDVKM in the germline V gene. CDR3 length: 13 amino acids. No DNA accompanies this entry. The CDR3: CASSSRAYYGYTF.

The V and J genes are TRBV6-1 and TRBJ2-7; TCRdb proposes TRBD1, but this gene call is untestable without DNA. The germline V gene encodes CDR1 MNHNS and CDR2 SASEGT. This CDR3 region has 12 residues. The DNA is not on file. CDR3 in amino acids: CATWDNPYEQYF.

This chain links TRBV6-1 with TRBJ1-2. CDR1 and CDR2 from the germline V gene are MNHNS and SASEGT. The CDR3 is 15 residues long. No DNA sequence was recorded. This chain's CDR3 is CASSEAPLPKRGYTF.

The chain joins TRBV7-2 to TRBJ2-7; the D call of TRBD2 rests on TCRdb alone, since no DNA is present to check it. This CDR3 contains 17 residues. DNA is not on record. CDR1 SGHTA and CDR2 FQGNSA come from the germline V gene. The CDR3 loop is CASSLQIAGGARIEQYF.

The V and J genes are TRBV18 and TRBJ1-2; checking the TCRdb D call of TRBD1 is not possible without DNA. The length of the CDR3 is 13 residues. No DNA sequence was recorded. Germline CDR1 KGHSH, CDR2 LQKENI. CDR3 in amino acids: CASSSGTGGGYTF.

J is TRBJ1-3 and V is TRBV28. Germline CDR1 is MDHEN and CDR2 is SYDVKM. The CDR3 runs to 15 residues. No DNA accompanies this entry. CDR3 loop: CASSSGRFSGNTIYF.

V and J are TRBV5-1 and TRBJ2-3; absent DNA, TCRdb's TRBD1 call cannot be checked. CDR3 size: 14 residues. The entry carries no DNA sequence. Looked up from germline, CDR1 is SGHRS and CDR2 is YFSETQ. The CDR3 is CASSRGQAADTQYF.

V usage is TRBV28 and J usage is TRBJ2-7; TCRdb's assignment of TRBD2 cannot be checked, as there is no DNA. This CDR3 contains 14 residues. DNA is not recorded here. The germline CDR1 and CDR2 sequences are MDHEN and SYDVKM. This CDR3 reads CASSLAGGRYEQYF.

The chain carries TRBV9 and TRBJ2-2; TCRdb outputs TRBD1, but without DNA this stays unchecked. CDR3 size: 18 residues. DNA is not recorded here. The V gene's germline CDR1 is SGDLS and CDR2 YYNGEE. The CDR3 loop reads CASSPFRATGGNTGELFF.

This clone shows up as medium-sized by frequency. The rearrangement uses TRBV19 and TRBJ1-2; the TCRdb call, TRBD1, lacks DNA for checking. CDR3 length equals 13 residues. No coding sequence is recorded. CDR1 LNHDA and CDR2 SQIVND come from the germline V gene (reference sequence). CDR3 in amino acids: CASSMGQIYGYTF.

The gene calls are TRBV18 and TRBJ2-3; TCRdb picks TRBD2, but there is no DNA to check that call. This CDR3 has 15 amino acids. Only the protein sequence is given. From germline, CDR1 is KGHSH and CDR2 LQKENI. CDR3 protein: CASSRLAGSTDTQYF.

The genes are TRBV6-4 and TRBJ2-5; TCRdb gives TRBD2 as the D gene, but with no DNA this cannot be confirmed. The CDR3 contains 19 residues. The entry carries no DNA sequence. Per germline, CDR1 MRHNA and CDR2 SNTAGT. The chain's CDR3 is CATHSGAKTSGRYQETQYF.

This sequence joins TRBV4-3 and TRBJ1-4; there is no DNA to check the TCRdb D call of TRBD1. This CDR3 comprises 15 residues. No DNA sequence was recorded. Per germline, CDR1 LGHNA and CDR2 YSLEER. This CDR3 is CASSQTETGWEKLFF.

The chain's CDR3 is CAIPKAIEAFF. The chain joins TRBV6-1 to TRBJ1-1. Germline V CDR1 and CDR2: MNHNS, SASEGT. This CDR3 region has 11 residues. No DNA is recorded.